This TCR beta chain is from a study of T cells in Graves' hyperthyroidism and ophthalmopathy. This clonotype was counted at least ten times. The CDR3 length is 13 residues. V dropped 4 bases and J dropped 4 bases, with 11 bases sitting between them. Germline CDR1 is SNHLY and CDR2 is FYNNEI. Authors of the study amplified TCR beta CDR3 regions from RNA transcripts. The primer set for the first-round RT-PCR of the TCR CDR3 was HTBI. TCRdb redid the calling of the multiplex PCR reads with MiXCR, one entry per CDR3 protein. There are about 260,000 distinct CDR3 sequences in the sample; 22% occur only once, and around 62% lies in the top ten.

The chain recombines TRBV2 with TRBJ2-7; D gene unclear. This sequence originates from a man younger than 40 with Graves' ophthalmopathy. Input material: blood. CDR3 sequence (DNA): TGTGCCAGCAGTGTGGTGTCGGAGTACGAGCAGTACTTC. Residues: CASSVVSEYEQYF.